This entry lists 2 T cell receptor beta chains sequenced from one sample in a study of T cell changes during pregnancy in multiple sclerosis. The assay was immunoSEQ multiplex PCR, and TCRdb's table has in-frame clones only and misses some. The sample includes fewer than 60,000 clones, roughly 94% of them seen just once. The material sequenced was CD8+ T cells from peripheral blood mononuclear cells, taken in the first trimester of pregnancy. Every receptor here comes from a female donor with multiple sclerosis, enrolled in a pregnancy study.

The chain couples TRBV7-9 to TRBJ2-6, with D maybe TRBD1 (6 bases). Germline V lookup: CDR1 SEHNR, CDR2 FQNEAQ (reference sequence). V was pared by 1 base and J by 0 bases, with 16 bases between. CDR3 length: 19 amino acids. The CDR3, as DNA: TGTGCCAGCAGCTTAGGGTGGAACAGGGCCAACTCTGGGGCCAACGTCCTGACTTTC. Protein product: CASSLGWNRANSGANVLTF.

The chain combines TRBV27 with TRBJ2-1, with D uncertain. V gave up 3 bases and J gave up 7 bases, with 10 bases separating them. CDR3 length: 13 amino acids. Per germline, CDR1 MNHEY and CDR2 SMNVEV (reference sequence). The CDR3 protein is CASSFTGGNEQFF. In DNA, the CDR3 is TGTGCCAGCAGTTTTACCGGCGGAAATGAGCAGTTCTTC.